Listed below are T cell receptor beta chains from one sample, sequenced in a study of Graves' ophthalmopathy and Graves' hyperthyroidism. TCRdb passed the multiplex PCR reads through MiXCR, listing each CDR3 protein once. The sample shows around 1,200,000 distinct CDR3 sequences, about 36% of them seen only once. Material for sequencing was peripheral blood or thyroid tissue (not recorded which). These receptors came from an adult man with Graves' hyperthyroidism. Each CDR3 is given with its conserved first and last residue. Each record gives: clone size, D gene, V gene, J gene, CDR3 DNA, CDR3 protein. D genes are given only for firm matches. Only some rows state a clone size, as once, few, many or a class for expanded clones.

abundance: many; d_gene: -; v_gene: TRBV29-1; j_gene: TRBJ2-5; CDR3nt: TGCAGCAGCCAAGCTAGCGAGGGAGGACAAGAGACCCAGTACTTC; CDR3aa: CSSQASEGGQETQYF
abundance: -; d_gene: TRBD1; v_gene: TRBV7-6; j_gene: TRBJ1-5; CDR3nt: TGTGCCAGCAGCACCGGACAGGATACCCTTTTCCAGCATTTT; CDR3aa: CASSTGQDTLFQHF
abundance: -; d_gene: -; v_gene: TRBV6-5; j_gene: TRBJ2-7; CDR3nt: TGTGCCAGCAGTTACGCCCCCCAGGGGCACTACGAGCAGTACTTC; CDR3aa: CASSYAPQGHYEQYF
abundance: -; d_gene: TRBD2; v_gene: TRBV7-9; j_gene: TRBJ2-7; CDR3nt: TGTGCCAGCAGCGTACGGAGGGGACTAGCGGGAGAGTACTTC; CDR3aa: CASSVRRGLAGEYF
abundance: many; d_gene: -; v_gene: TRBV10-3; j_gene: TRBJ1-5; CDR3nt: TGTGCCAGCAGTTACCCCCCCGGGAGCAATCCCCAGCATTTT; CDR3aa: CASSYPPGSNPQHF
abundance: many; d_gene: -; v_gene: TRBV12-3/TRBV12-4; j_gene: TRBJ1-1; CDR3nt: TGTGCCAGCAGTTTAGCGCTACAGTTCTCTGAAGCTTTCTTT; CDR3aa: CASSLALQFSEAFF
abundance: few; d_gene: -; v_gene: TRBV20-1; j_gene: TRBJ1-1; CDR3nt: TGCAGTGCTTACGGACCACCGAACACTGAAGCTTTCTTT; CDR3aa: CSAYGPPNTEAFF
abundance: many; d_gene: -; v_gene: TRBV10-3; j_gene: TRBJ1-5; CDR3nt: TGTGCCATCAGTGGGGGCGAAAAGCCCCAGCATTTT; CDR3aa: CAISGGEKPQHF
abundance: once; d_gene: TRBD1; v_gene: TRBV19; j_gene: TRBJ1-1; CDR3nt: TGTGCCAGTATATCACCGGGACAGGGGGACGCCAACACTGAAGCTTTCTTT; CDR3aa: CASISPGQGDANTEAFF
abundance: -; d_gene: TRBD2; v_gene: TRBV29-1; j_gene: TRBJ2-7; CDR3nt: TGCAGCGCGCGGGAGCGGCTGGGGCAGTCTGAGCAGTACTTC; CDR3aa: CSARERLGQSEQYF
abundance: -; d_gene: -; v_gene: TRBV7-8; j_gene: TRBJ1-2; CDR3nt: TGTGCCAGCAGCCCCGGGGACATTACTAACTATGGCTACACCTTC; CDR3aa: CASSPGDITNYGYTF
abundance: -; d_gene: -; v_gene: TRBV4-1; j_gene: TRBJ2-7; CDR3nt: TGCGCCAGCAGCCAGTTAGCAGGAGGCCTCTCCTACGAGCAGTACTTC; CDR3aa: CASSQLAGGLSYEQYF
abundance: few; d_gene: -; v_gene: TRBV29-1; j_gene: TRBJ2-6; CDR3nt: TGCAGCGTTATTGGGGTAGCGGAGACAGGGGCCAACGTCCTGACTTTC; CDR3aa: CSVIGVAETGANVLTF
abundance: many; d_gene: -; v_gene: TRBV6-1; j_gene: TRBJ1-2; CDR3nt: TGTGCCAGCAGTGAAGGACAGGCGAGAGGCTACACCTTC; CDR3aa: CASSEGQARGYTF
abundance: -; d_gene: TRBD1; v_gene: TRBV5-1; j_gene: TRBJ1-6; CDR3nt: TGCGCCAGCAGCTTAATGGGACAGGGAGATAATTCACCCCTCCACTTT; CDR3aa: CASSLMGQGDNSPLHF
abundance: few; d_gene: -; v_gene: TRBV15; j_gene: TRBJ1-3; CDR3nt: TGTGCCACCAGCAGAGATCGAGGACACGGAAACACCATATATTTT; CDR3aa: CATSRDRGHGNTIYF
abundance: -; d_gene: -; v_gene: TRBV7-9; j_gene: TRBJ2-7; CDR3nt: TGCGCCAGCAGCCAAGGGGCGGAAAAGTCCTACGAGCAGTACTTC; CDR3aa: CASSQGAEKSYEQYF
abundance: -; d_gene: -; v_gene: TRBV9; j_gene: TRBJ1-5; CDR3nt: TGTGCCAGCAGTGTCCGGGGGGCGCGCAATCAGCCCCAGCATTTT; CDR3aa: CASSVRGARNQPQHF
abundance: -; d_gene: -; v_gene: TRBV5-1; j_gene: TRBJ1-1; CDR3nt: TGCGCCAGCAGCTTTGAGGGGACAATGAACACTGAAGCTTTCTTT; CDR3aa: CASSFEGTMNTEAFF
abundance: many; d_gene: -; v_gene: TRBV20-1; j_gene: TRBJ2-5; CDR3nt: TGCAGTGCTAGAGATCCGGGACTGGGAGAGACCCAGTACTTC; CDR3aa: CSARDPGLGETQYF
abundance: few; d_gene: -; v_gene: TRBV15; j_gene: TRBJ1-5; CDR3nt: TGTGCCACCAGCAGAGCTGCCCCAGGTAAAAGCAATCAGCCCCAGCATTTT; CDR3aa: CATSRAAPGKSNQPQHF
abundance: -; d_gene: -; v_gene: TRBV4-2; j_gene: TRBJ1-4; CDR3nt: TGTGCCAGCAGCCAAGATCGGTTGCAGGGTACGGCGATTAATGAAAAACTGTTTTTT; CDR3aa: CASSQDRLQGTAINEKLFF
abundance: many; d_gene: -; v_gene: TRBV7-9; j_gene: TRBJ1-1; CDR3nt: TGTGCCAGCAGCAAAGATATGGCTGAAGCTTTCTTT; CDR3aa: CASSKDMAEAFF
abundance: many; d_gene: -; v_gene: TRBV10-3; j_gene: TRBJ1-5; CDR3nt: TGTGCCATCAGTGAGTCTGCGGGCTTTGGGCCCCAGCATTTT; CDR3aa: CAISESAGFGPQHF
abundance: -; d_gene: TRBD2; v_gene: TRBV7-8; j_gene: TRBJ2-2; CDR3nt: TGTGCCAGCCTCTACGCTAGCGGGAGGGTCGGGGAGCTGTTTTTT; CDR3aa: CASLYASGRVGELFF
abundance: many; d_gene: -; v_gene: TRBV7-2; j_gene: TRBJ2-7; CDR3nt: TGTGCCAGCAGCTTATCGATGGACTACGAGCAGTACTTC; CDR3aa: CASSLSMDYEQYF
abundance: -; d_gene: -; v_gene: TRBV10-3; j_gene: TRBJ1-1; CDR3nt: TGTGCCATCGGAACGGGGGCTGAAGCTTTCTTT; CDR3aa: CAIGTGAEAFF
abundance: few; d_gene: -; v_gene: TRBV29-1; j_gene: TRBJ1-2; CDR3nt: TGCAGCGTTGTGGCGTCTTGGGGCTACACCTTC; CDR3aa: CSVVASWGYTF
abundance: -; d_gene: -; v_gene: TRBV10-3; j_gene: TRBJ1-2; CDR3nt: TGTGCCATCAGTTACGGAGGGGCTGGTAACTATGGCTACACCTTC; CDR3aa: CAISYGGAGNYGYTF
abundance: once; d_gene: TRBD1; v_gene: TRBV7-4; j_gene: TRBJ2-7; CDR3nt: TGTGCCAGCAGCTTAGACAGGGGGCAGAACGAGCAGTACTTC; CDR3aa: CASSLDRGQNEQYF
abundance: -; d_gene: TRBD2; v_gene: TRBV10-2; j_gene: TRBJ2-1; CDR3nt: TGCGCCAGCAGTGCTACGCTAGCGGGGGGCCATGAGCAGTTCTTC; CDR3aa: CASSATLAGGHEQFF
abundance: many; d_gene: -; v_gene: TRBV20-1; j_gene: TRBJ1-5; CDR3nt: TGCAGTGCCCGAGGGCAGGGTGTTAGCAATCAGCCCCAGCATTTT; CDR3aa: CSARGQGVSNQPQHF
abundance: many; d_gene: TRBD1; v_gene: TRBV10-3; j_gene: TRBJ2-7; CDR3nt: TGTGCCATCAGGCCGGATACCGGGACAGGCAACTACGAGCAGTACTTC; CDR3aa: CAIRPDTGTGNYEQYF
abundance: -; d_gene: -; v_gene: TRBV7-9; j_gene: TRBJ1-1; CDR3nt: TGTGCCAGCAGCTCTGGTGGGGCAGGACAGAACACTGAAGCTTTCTTT; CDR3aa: CASSSGGAGQNTEAFF
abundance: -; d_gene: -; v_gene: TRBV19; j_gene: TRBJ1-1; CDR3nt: TGTGCCAGTAACCTCCTTTTGGCGAGGAACACTGAAGCTTTCTTT; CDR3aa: CASNLLLARNTEAFF
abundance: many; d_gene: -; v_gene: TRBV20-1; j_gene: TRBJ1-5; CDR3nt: TGCAGTGCTAGTCGGGGAGGATCGAGCAATCAGCCCCAGCATTTT; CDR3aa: CSASRGGSSNQPQHF
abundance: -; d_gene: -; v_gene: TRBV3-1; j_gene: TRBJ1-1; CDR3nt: TGTGCCAGCAGCCAAGATCTAGGACGGACGAACACTGAAGCTTTCTTT; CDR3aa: CASSQDLGRTNTEAFF
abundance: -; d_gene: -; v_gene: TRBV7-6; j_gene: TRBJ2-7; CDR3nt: TGTGCCAGCAGCTTGGGTCTGGGGGCGACCACCTACGAGCAGTACTTC; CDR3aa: CASSLGLGATTYEQYF
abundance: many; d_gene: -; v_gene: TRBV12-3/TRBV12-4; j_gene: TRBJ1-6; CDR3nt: TGTGCCAGCAGTTTACCCAAGGGGACCGGATCACCCCTCCACTTT; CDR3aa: CASSLPKGTGSPLHF
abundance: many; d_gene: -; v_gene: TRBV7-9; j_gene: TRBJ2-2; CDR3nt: TGTGCCAGCAGCGGTGACAGGACCGGGGAGCTGTTTTTT; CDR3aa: CASSGDRTGELFF
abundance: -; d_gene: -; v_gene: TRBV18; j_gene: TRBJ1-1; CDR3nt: TGTGCCAGCTCACCAAGGGGGGGGTACCATGAAGCTTTCTTT; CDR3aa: CASSPRGGYHEAFF
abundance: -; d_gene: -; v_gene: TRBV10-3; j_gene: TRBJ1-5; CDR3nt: TGTGCCAGCAGTTACTTGCGGTATAGCAATCAGCCCCAGCATTTT; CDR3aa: CASSYLRYSNQPQHF
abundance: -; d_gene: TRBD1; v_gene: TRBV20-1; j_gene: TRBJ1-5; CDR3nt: TGCAGTGCCACAGGACAGGGGGCTTGGGACAATCAGCCCCAGCATTTT; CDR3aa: CSATGQGAWDNQPQHF
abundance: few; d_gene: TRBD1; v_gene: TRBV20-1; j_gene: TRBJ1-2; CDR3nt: TGCAGTGCTAGGGAGGACAGGGACTATGGCTACACCTTC; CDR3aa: CSAREDRDYGYTF
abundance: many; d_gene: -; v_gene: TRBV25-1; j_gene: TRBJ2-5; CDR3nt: TGTGCCAGCAGTGAATTGAACCGAGCAGAGACCCAGTACTTC; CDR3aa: CASSELNRAETQYF
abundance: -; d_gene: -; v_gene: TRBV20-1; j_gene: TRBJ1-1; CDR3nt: TGCAGTGCTAGAGATGGTAGCGTGGGGGGGGCTGAAGCTTTCTTT; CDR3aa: CSARDGSVGGAEAFF
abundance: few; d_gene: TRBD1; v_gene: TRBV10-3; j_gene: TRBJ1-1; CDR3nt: TGTGCCAGCACCGAGGGACAGACGAACACTGAAGCTTTCTTT; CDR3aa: CASTEGQTNTEAFF
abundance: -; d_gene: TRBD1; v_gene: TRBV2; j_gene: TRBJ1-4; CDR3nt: TGTGCCAGCACCGCAGGGGGAGGAGGAGAAAAACTGTTTTTT; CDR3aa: CASTAGGGGEKLFF
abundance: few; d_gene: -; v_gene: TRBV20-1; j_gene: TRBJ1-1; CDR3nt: TGCAGTGCTACGCAGGGATCGAACACTGAAGCTTTCTTT; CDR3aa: CSATQGSNTEAFF
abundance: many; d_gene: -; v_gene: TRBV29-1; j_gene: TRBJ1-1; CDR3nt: TGCAGCGTTGAAGGGGCCACTGAAGCTTTCTTT; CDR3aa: CSVEGATEAFF
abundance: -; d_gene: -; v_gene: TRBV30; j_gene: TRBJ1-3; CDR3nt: TGTGCCTGGAGTGTACAGGCCACCATATATTTT; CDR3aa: CAWSVQATIYF